These T cell receptor beta chains were read from a single sample in a study of cytomegalovirus exposure and HLA in healthy donors. The protocol was immunoSEQ multiplex PCR, while the TCRdb copy is restricted to in-frame clones and leaves out a portion. The sample yields 150,000 to 200,000 clones, 75% seen once. The sequencing input was PBMCs. The receptors originated from a young man in good health and CMV-seropositive. The CDR3 runs from the conserved cysteine through the conserved F or W. D genes are given only for firm matches. Rows give clone size only sometimes, using once, few, many, or a class for an expanded clone.

v_gene,j_gene,d_gene,abundance,CDR3aa,CDR3nt
TRBV5-1,TRBJ2-3,.,.,CASSSPASEIIDTQYF,TGCGCCAGCAGCTCTCCGGCTAGCGAGATTATAGATACGCAGTATTTT
TRBV11-2,TRBJ2-3,TRBD1,.,CASSSGTGRIGITDTQYF,TGTGCCAGCAGCTCCGGGACAGGGAGAATAGGTATCACAGATACGCAGTATTTT
TRBV7-8,TRBJ1-4,.,.,CASGGGRGNEKLFF,TGTGCCAGCGGTGGGGGGCGGGGGAATGAAAAACTGTTTTTT
TRBV15,TRBJ2-1,TRBD2,.,CATSRGFGLAKDEQFF,TGTGCCACCAGCAGAGGGTTCGGACTAGCGAAAGATGAGCAGTTCTTC
TRBV18,TRBJ2-1,TRBD2,few,CASSPRREGLSRNEQFF,TGTGCCAGCTCACCAAGGCGGGAGGGCCTCAGTAGGAATGAGCAGTTCTTC
TRBV7-9,TRBJ2-3,TRBD2,.,CASSSFGGLAGAADTQYF,TGTGCCAGCAGCTCCTTTGGTGGACTAGCGGGAGCGGCAGATACGCAGTATTTT
TRBV5-1,TRBJ2-1,.,.,CASSLGQGGFYNEQFF,TGCGCCAGCAGCTTGGGGCAGGGTGGTTTCTACAATGAGCAGTTCTTC
TRBV7-9,TRBJ1-3,TRBD1,few,CASSNRDRGLFSGNTIYF,TGTGCCAGCAGCAACCGGGACAGGGGCCTTTTCTCTGGAAACACCATATATTTT
TRBV5-4,TRBJ2-7,TRBD2,.,CASTNSGEDPYEQYF,TGTGCCAGCACCAATAGCGGGGAGGACCCCTACGAGCAGTACTTC
TRBV30,TRBJ1-2,.,few,CAWRESGDPCGYTF,TGTGCCTGGAGAGAGTCAGGGGATCCCTGTGGCTACACCTTC
TRBV7-8,TRBJ2-1,TRBD2,.,CASSLVAGGPNEQFF,TGTGCCAGCAGCTTAGTAGCGGGAGGTCCCAATGAGCAGTTCTTC
TRBV2,TRBJ2-7,TRBD2,.,CASKGLADEQYF,TGTGCCAGCAAAGGACTAGCGGACGAGCAGTACTTC
TRBV27,TRBJ1-1,TRBD1,.,CASRGTVSITEAFF,TGTGCCAGCAGAGGGACAGTATCTATCACTGAAGCTTTCTTT
TRBV28,TRBJ1-5,.,.,CASSTPGLANSNQPQHF,TGTGCCAGCTCAACGCCGGGACTTGCAAATAGCAATCAGCCCCAGCATTTT
TRBV5-1,TRBJ1-1,.,many,CASSLALRTEAFF,TGCGCCAGCAGCTTGGCCCTTCGGACTGAAGCTTTCTTT
TRBV2,TRBJ2-4,.,few,CASSAHELAKNIQYF,TGTGCCAGCAGTGCTCATGAGTTAGCCAAAAACATTCAGTACTTC
TRBV30,TRBJ1-4,.,.,CAWSPEQVLLEKLFF,TGTGCCTGGAGTCCGGAACAGGTCCTTTTGGAAAAACTGTTTTTT
TRBV28,TRBJ1-5,.,.,CASSLVARQPQHF,TGTGCCAGCAGTTTGGTGGCTAGGCAGCCCCAGCATTTT
TRBV18,TRBJ1-2,.,.,CASSEPPKPGYGYTF,TGTGCCAGCTCCGAACCTCCTAAACCAGGCTATGGCTACACCTTC
TRBV28,TRBJ2-1,TRBD2,.,CASRTSGNEQFF,TGTGCCAGCCGGACTAGCGGAAATGAGCAGTTCTTC
TRBV4-2,TRBJ1-5,.,.,CASSQDTKQGGDQPQHF,TGTGCCAGCAGCCAAGATACAAAACAGGGCGGAGATCAGCCCCAGCATTTT
TRBV6-6,TRBJ2-7,TRBD2,.,CASRVQGAGVYEQYF,TGTGCCAGCAGGGTACAGGGAGCGGGAGTCTACGAGCAGTACTTC
TRBV5-1,TRBJ2-6,.,.,CASSLPPYEPGANVLTF,TGCGCCAGCAGCTTGCCCCCTTACGAGCCCGGGGCCAACGTCCTGACTTTC
TRBV4-2,TRBJ2-7,TRBD1,few,CASEIGRGQGAAEQYF,TGTGCCAGCGAGATAGGAAGGGGACAGGGGGCGGCCGAGCAGTACTTC
TRBV6-1,TRBJ1-1,.,few,CASTDGADTEAFF,TGTGCCAGCACTGATGGGGCCGACACTGAAGCTTTCTTT
TRBV6-6,TRBJ2-3,.,.,CASSPSVTKTDTQYF,TGTGCCAGCTCCCCGTCGGTTACTAAGACAGATACGCAGTATTTT
TRBV9,TRBJ1-5,.,.,CASSPGNSNQPQHF,TGTGCCAGCAGCCCGGGGAATAGCAATCAGCCCCAGCATTTT
TRBV19,TRBJ2-7,TRBD2,.,CASSISRASGRLNEQYF,TGTGCCAGTAGTATTTCCAGGGCTAGCGGGAGGCTCAACGAGCAGTACTTC
TRBV28,TRBJ2-7,TRBD1,.,CASRKQTGVYYEQYF,TGTGCCAGCAGAAAGCAGACAGGGGTTTACTACGAGCAGTACTTC
TRBV15,TRBJ2-7,TRBD1,few,CATSRDQGQRLYEQYF,TGTGCCACCAGCAGAGATCAGGGACAGAGGCTATACGAGCAGTACTTC
TRBV28,TRBJ1-5,TRBD1,once,CASRTQGVEAQHF,TGTGCCAGCAGAACACAGGGGGTGGAGGCCCAGCATTTT
TRBV27,TRBJ1-1,.,.,CASSLGPGCRAFF,TGTGCCAGCAGTTTAGGGCCGGGGTGTAGAGCTTTCTTT
TRBV4-2,TRBJ2-1,TRBD2,.,CASSQDIKASGKGEQFF,TGTGCCAGCAGCCAAGATATAAAGGCTAGCGGGAAGGGTGAGCAGTTCTTC
TRBV9,TRBJ2-3,.,.,CASSVRESGTDTQYF,TGTGCCAGCAGCGTGAGGGAGAGTGGCACAGATACGCAGTATTTT
TRBV19,TRBJ2-7,TRBD2,.,CASSSLRDTSGSREQYF,TGTGCCAGTAGTTCTCTCAGGGATACTAGCGGGAGTCGCGAGCAGTACTTC
TRBV28,TRBJ2-7,TRBD1,.,CATFGQANYEQYF,TGTGCCACCTTCGGACAGGCGAACTACGAGCAGTACTTC
TRBV7-8,TRBJ2-3,TRBD2,few,CASSKLTSGTDTQYF,TGTGCCAGCAGCAAACTGACTAGCGGCACAGATACGCAGTATTTT
TRBV29-1,TRBJ1-1,.,.,CSVGGGGTEAFF,TGCAGCGTTGGTGGGGGCGGCACTGAAGCTTTCTTT
TRBV19,TRBJ2-7,.,few,CATSPRDPPQQYF,TGTGCCACAAGTCCGCGGGACCCGCCCCAGCAGTACTTC
TRBV5-1,TRBJ2-1,TRBD2,.,CASSLPLAGGVDEQFF,TGCGCCAGCAGCTTGCCACTAGCGGGAGGTGTTGATGAGCAGTTCTTC
TRBV5-4,TRBJ2-7,TRBD2,.,CASSEAPGLVRDEQYF,TGTGCCAGCAGCGAGGCTCCGGGACTAGTGAGAGACGAGCAGTACTTC
TRBV19,TRBJ2-1,TRBD2,.,CASSPRLAGPSYNEQFF,TGTGCCAGTAGTCCTCGACTAGCGGGACCTTCCTACAATGAGCAGTTCTTC
TRBV7-3,TRBJ2-7,TRBD2,once,CASSFKKQASGSYEQYF,TGTGCCAGCAGCTTTAAGAAACAGGCTAGCGGATCCTACGAGCAGTACTTC
TRBV6-5,TRBJ2-3,TRBD1,.,CASSTRQGSDTQYF,TGTGCCAGCAGCACCAGACAGGGTTCAGATACGCAGTATTTT
TRBV7-7,TRBJ2-7,.,.,CASSLAWGDSYEQYF,TGTGCTAGCAGCTTAGCGTGGGGGGACTCCTACGAGCAGTACTTC
TRBV30,TRBJ1-2,TRBD1,.,CAWSEQGNYGYTF,TGTGCCTGGAGTGAACAGGGGAACTATGGCTACACCTTC
TRBV14,TRBJ2-1,.,.,CASSHSGGNEQFF,TGTGCCAGCAGTCATTCAGGGGGGAATGAGCAGTTCTTC
TRBV5-1,TRBJ2-6,TRBD2,few,CASSGRESGANVLTF,TGCGCCAGCAGCGGGAGGGAATCTGGGGCCAACGTCCTGACTTTC
TRBV28,TRBJ2-5,TRBD1,.,CASSHPTGGIKETQYF,TGTGCCAGCAGTCACCCGACAGGGGGCATTAAAGAGACCCAGTACTTC
TRBV14,TRBJ1-2,TRBD1,few,CASSRGTGRGYTF,TGTGCCAGCAGCCGCGGGACAGGCCGTGGCTACACCTTC
TRBV9,TRBJ2-2,.,.,CASSPLRGSTGELFF,TGTGCCAGCAGCCCCCTGCGGGGAAGCACCGGGGAGCTGTTTTTT
TRBV28,TRBJ2-1,.,.,CASSSEDWIYNEQFF,TGTGCCAGCAGTTCAGAGGACTGGATCTACAATGAGCAGTTCTTC
TRBV7-9,TRBJ2-1,.,.,CASSLGLDFLSYNEQFF,TGTGCCAGCAGCTTAGGGCTAGATTTTTTATCCTACAATGAGCAGTTCTTC
TRBV27,TRBJ1-6,TRBD1,.,CASSSLGQATPLHF,TGTGCCAGCAGTTCGCTCGGACAGGCTACACCCCTCCACTTT
TRBV4-1,TRBJ1-2,.,.,CASRSLQQGPNYGYTF,TGCGCCAGCCGCTCCCTACAACAGGGCCCCAACTATGGCTACACCTTC
TRBV2,TRBJ2-5,TRBD2,.,CASGTSANQETQYF,TGTGCCAGTGGGACTAGCGCGAATCAAGAGACCCAGTACTTC
TRBV6-5,TRBJ2-3,.,.,CASSSPGHTDTQYF,TGTGCCAGCAGTTCACCGGGACATACAGATACGCAGTATTTT
TRBV28,TRBJ1-5,TRBD1,few,CASRTGGSYRNQPQHF,TGTGCCAGCAGGACAGGGGGTTCGTATCGCAATCAGCCCCAGCATTTT
TRBV5-1,TRBJ2-5,.,.,CASSYGSSETQYF,TGCGCCAGCAGCTACGGGAGTTCCGAGACCCAGTACTTC